Each of the 26 T cell receptor beta chains below was sequenced from the same sample in a study of tumor and adjacent non-tumor tissue in lung cancer. A modified ARM-PCR protocol with three rounds of nested PCR amplified TCRbeta. TCRdb re-analysed the multiplex PCR reads in MiXCR, keeping a single row per CDR3 protein. This sample yields 80,000 to 130,000 distinct CDR3 sequences, of which roughly 60% are seen a single time; about 19% belongs to the top ten. No cell sorting was done before RNA was extracted from the tissue. The normal lung tissue was taken more than 3 cm from the tumor edge. The specimen sequenced was distant non-tumor lung tissue. These receptors were collected from a young man with non-small cell lung cancer.

This clonotype was counted a few times. A much larger clone is a single base away; this may be a read error. This likely comes from a read error, as the CDR3 has no conserved phenylalanine or tryptophan at its end. The rearrangement uses TRBV12-3 or TRBV12-4 and TRBJ2-2, with D uncertain. The ends were cut back, 8 bases at V and 6 bases at J, with 10 bases in the middle. The CDR3 is 12 residues long. CDR3: CASGRTAGELFC. CDR3 nucleotides: TGTGCCAGCGGTCGAACTGCCGGGGAGCTGTTTTGT.

To note about this clonotype: The germline gene is not matched at one end of the junction; a read error may be the cause. The rearrangement joins TRBV20-1 to TRBJ2-1, with TRBD2 matching over 10 bases. Germline V gene sequence: CDR1 DFQATT, CDR2 SNEGSKA (reference sequence). This CDR3 is built from 16 residues. The CDR3 DNA reads TGCAGTGCTAGAGATCTCCAGCGGGGGGGCTCGAATGAGCAATTCTTC. Translated: CSARDLQRGGSNEQFF.

V gene TRBV30 combines with J gene TRBJ2-1; no clear D gene. From germline, CDR1 is GTSNPN and CDR2 SVGIG (reference sequence). The CDR3 is 14 amino acids. Between the trimmed V and J ends, which lost 2 bases and 9 bases, there was a span of 17 bases. CDR3 protein: CAWSSDPLRIEQFF. CDR3 coding DNA: TGTGCCTGGAGTTCGGACCCTCTACGTATTGAGCAGTTCTTC.

V and J are TRBV11-2 and TRBJ2-1, with 9 bases identical to TRBD2. The CDR3 length is 14 residues. J gave up 6 bases and V 8 bases, and 8 bases lay outside the gene matches. CDR1 and CDR2 from the germline V gene are SGHAT and FQNNGV. The CDR3 is CASGRGLARNEQFF. DNA of the CDR3: TGTGCCAGCGGCCGGGGACTAGCTCGCAATGAGCAGTTCTTC.

The rearrangement links TRBV28 to TRBJ2-1, with D tentatively TRBD2 (7 bases). The CDR3 covers 15 residues. CDR1 MDHEN and CDR2 SYDVKM come from the germline V gene. V lost 3 bases and J 10 bases, leaving 19 bases between the germline ends. The CDR3 coding sequence is TGTGCCAGCAGTTTTCGCGGGGGCCGGACTAGGGAGCAGTTCTTC. Translating it yields CASSFRGGRTREQFF.

The table lists this clonotype with many counts. This chain uses TRBV4-1 with TRBJ1-4; D is perhaps TRBD1 (5 bases). The CDR3 is 17 residues long. Germline-derived CDR1 and CDR2 are MGHRA and YSYEKL. V dropped 2 bases and J dropped 0 bases, with 13 bases sitting between them. The CDR3 region is CASSQKTAGATNEKLFF. Written as DNA, the CDR3 is TGCGCCAGCAGCCAAAAGACAGCGGGGGCAACTAATGAAAAACTGTTTTTT.

As concerns this clonotype: A much larger clone is a single base away; this may be a read error. This chain joins TRBV12-3 or TRBV12-4 and TRBJ2-1; 11 bases are a match to TRBD2. This CDR3 comprises 19 residues. The CDR3 DNA is TGTGCCAGCAGCCTCACGGAACATAGCGGGAGGGCCTTCTACAATGAGCTGTTCTTC. It translates to CASSLTEHSGRAFYNELFF.

This clonotype came up once. One end of the junction fails to match germline, which may point to a read error. The CDR3 here is CNVRQGALTRQTQYF. The CDR3 DNA reads TGCAACGTTAGACAGGGGGCGCTTACGCGTCAGACCCAGTACTTC. The rearrangement links TRBV29-1 to TRBJ2-5; TRBD1 matches at 10 bases. CDR1 and CDR2 from the germline V gene are SQVTM and ANQGSEA. CDR3 length equals 15 residues.

Only a few counts were recorded for this clonotype. This may come from a read error, since a much larger clone is one base off. The chain has TRBV12-3 or TRBV12-4 and TRBJ1-1, with no clear D. This CDR3 comprises 14 residues. V was trimmed by 3 bases and J by 2 bases, leaving 10 bases between them. The CDR3 sequence is CASSLGISNTEAFF. The CDR3 DNA follows: TGTGCCAGCAGTTTGGGAATAAGTAACACTGAAGCTTTCTTT.

Comments on this clonotype: The junction departs from germline at one end; a sequencing error may be responsible. This rearrangement joins TRBV11-1 to TRBJ1-2; 9 bases line up with TRBD1. This CDR3 is built from 13 residues. Germline-derived CDR1 and CDR2 are SGHAT and FQDESV (reference sequence). The CDR3 bases are TGTCCCAGCAATCTGAGACAGGGGGATGGCTACACCTTC. Amino acids: CPSNLRQGDGYTF.

For this clonotype: One end of the junction varies from germline; a read error may be responsible. This chain uses TRBV20-1 with TRBJ2-2, with 7 bases fitting TRBD2. CDR3 length: 15 residues. Germline V gene lookup returns CDR1 DFQATT and CDR2 SNEGSKA (reference sequence). Here the CDR3 DNA reads TGCAGTGCGCGGATTGCGGGAGCGAACACCGGGGAGCTGGTTTTT. Translation: CSARIAGANTGELVF.

This clonotype has just a few counts. A much larger clone is a single base away; this may be a read error. This CDR3 is missing its conserved last phenylalanine or tryptophan, likely due to a read error. The V and J genes are TRBV6-5 and TRBJ2-7; 8 bases agree with TRBD2. The length of the CDR3 is 15 residues. Germline CDR1 and CDR2: MNHEY and SVGAGI. After removal of 2 bases from V and 0 bases from J, the junction contained 3 bases not matched to a gene. CDR3 sequence (DNA): TGTGCCAGCAGTTACACCGGGACTAGCTCCTACGAGCAGTACCTC. It specifies CASSYTGTSSYEQYL.

This clonotype was detected once. A read error may account for a junction end that differs from germline. This chain joins TRBV29-1 and TRBJ2-7; perhaps TRBD1 as D (6 bases). Germline V lookup: CDR1 SQVTM, CDR2 ANQGSEA. The CDR3 has 14 residues. CDR3 nucleotide sequence: TGTAGCGTTAACATCGGGACACCCAACTACGAGCAGTACTTC. This translates into CSVNIGTPNYEQYF.

This clonotype was seen many times. The genes are TRBV6-1 and TRBJ1-1; no reliable D call. This CDR3 is built from 13 residues. CDR1 is MNHNS, CDR2 SASEGT, per germline. V was clipped by 9 bases and J by 3 bases, with 14 bases between them. The CDR3 DNA sequence: TGTGCCAGTAAGAGCCACTGGGACACTGAAGCTTTCTTT. This gives the protein CASKSHWDTEAFF.

Remarks on this clonotype: This could be a read error, since a much larger clone is one nucleotide away. The CDR3 DNA is TGCGCCAGCAGGAAAGACACGACCTACGAGCGGTACTTC. The encoded protein is CASRKDTTYERYF. The chain carries TRBV4-1 and TRBJ2-7; D unresolved. CDR3 length: 13 residues. Germline CDR1 MGHRA, CDR2 YSYEKL.

Worth noting for this clonotype: Compared with germline, one end of the junction differs, possibly owing to a read error. The chain joins TRBV5-5 to TRBJ2-7; D possibly uses TRBD1 or TRBD2 (5 bases each). CDR1 and CDR2 from the germline V gene are SGHKS and YYEKEE (reference sequence). There are 12 residues in the CDR3. The DNA of the CDR3 is TGTGCCAGCAACTTGGACCGGGACGAGCAGAACTTC. This encodes CASNLDRDEQNF.

Comment on this clonotype: The junction departs from germline at one end; a sequencing error may be responsible. This chain links TRBV6-2 or TRBV6-3 with TRBJ1-3, with D possibly being TRBD1 (5 bases). CDR3 length: 17 amino acids. Germline V CDR1 and CDR2: MNHEY, SVGEGT. CDR3 amino acids: CASSWDARDYSGSTIYF. The CDR3 coding sequence is TGTGCCAGCAGTTGGGACGCCCGAGACTACTCTGGAAGCACCATATATTTT.

This clonotype was seen more than once but under ten times. The junction departs from germline at one end; a sequencing error may be responsible. The chain is built from TRBV7-9 and TRBJ1-2; D call uncertain. Germline values: CDR1 SEHNR, CDR2 FQNEAQ (reference sequence). This CDR3 has 14 residues. The CDR3 sequence is CVSSPAGPGYGYTF. CDR3 DNA: TGTGTCAGCAGCCCCGCCGGGCCGGGCTATGGCTACACCTTC.

This clonotype was counted only a few times. The gene calls are TRBV5-1 and TRBJ2-6, with TRBD2 identical over 8 bases. The CDR3 loop spans 18 amino acids. Germline trimming cut 4 bases from V and 4 bases from J; bases unmatched to any gene: 13. Germline V CDR1 and CDR2: SGHRS, YFSETQ. CDR3 DNA sequence: TGCGCCAGCAGCGAGAGACTAGCGAGTTATGTGGGGGCCAACGTCCTGACTTTC. Translating it yields CASSERLASYVGANVLTF.

Comments on this clonotype: The CDR3 carries no conserved terminal phenylalanine or tryptophan, so it likely arises from a read error. This chain joins TRBV11-2 and TRBJ2-1, with D perhaps TRBD2 (5 bases). The CDR3 is 15 amino acids. V lost 2 bases, J lost 10 bases, and 18 bases lay in between. Looked up from germline, CDR1 is SGHAT and CDR2 is FQNNGV. CDR3 sequence: CASSLILAGIDEQFL. The CDR3 bases are TGTGCCAGCAGCTTAATCCTAGCTGGGATTGACGAGCAGTTCCTC.

A remark on this clonotype: Possible read error: a much larger clone is one base away. This chain uses TRBV20-1 with TRBJ2-3, with a possible D match to TRBD1 (6 bases). Germline loops: CDR1 DFQATT, CDR2 SNEGSKA (reference sequence). The CDR3 consists of 15 residues. The CDR3 sequence is CSAEVRGLSTGTQYF. The CDR3 nucleotides read TGCAGTGCTGAGGTCAGGGGCCTGAGCACAGGTACGCAGTATTTT.

The J gene is TRBJ2-4, the V gene TRBV20-1, with D perhaps matching TRBD1 (6 bases). Germline assignment: CDR1 DFQATT and CDR2 SNEGSKA (reference sequence). V was pared by 8 bases and J by 0 bases, with 29 bases between. The CDR3 contains 19 residues. CDR3 coding DNA: TGCAGTCCTAAAGAGGGTACAGGGATTGGGATCCTAGCCAAAAACATTCAGTACTTC. Amino acids: CSPKEGTGIGILAKNIQYF.

This clonotype was seen a few times. J is TRBJ1-6 and V is TRBV13; 11 nucleotides match TRBD1. The CDR3 contains 15 residues. Germline CDR1 and CDR2: PRHDT and FYEKMQ (reference sequence). V lost 3 bases to trimming and J lost 6 bases; unmatched junction nucleotides: 1. CDR3 protein: CASSFGTGGNSPLHF. The CDR3 bases are TGTGCCAGCAGCTTTGGGACAGGGGGTAATTCACCCCTCCACTTT.

A word on this clonotype: A much more abundant neighbour one base away suggests this may be a read error. This sequence joins TRBV24-1 and TRBJ2-1; 10 nucleotides match TRBD2. The CDR3 extends over 13 amino acids. CDR1 KGHDR and CDR2 SFDVKD come from the germline V gene. CDR3 protein: CATRAGGRNERFF. CDR3 in DNA: TGTGCCACCCGAGCGGGAGGGCGGAATGAGCGGTTCTTC.

Remarks on this clonotype: A junction end diverges from the germline sequence, so it may reflect a read error. This CDR3 reads CASSQNRRDSGNTVYF. For the CDR3, the DNA is TGCGCCAGCAGCCAAAACAGGCGAGACTCTGGAAACACCGTATATTTT. The V and J genes are TRBV4-1 and TRBJ1-3, with D possibly TRBD1 on 5 matching bases. Per germline, CDR1 MGHRA and CDR2 YSYEKL. The CDR3 covers 16 residues.

This clonotype was seen once. This clone may be a read error of a much larger clone one base away. The chain has TRBV12-3 or TRBV12-4 and TRBJ2-1; the D is unclear. CDR3 length: 13 residues. The CDR3 coding sequence is TGTGCCAACAGTTTTCAGCTAGGCTATGAGCAGTTCTTC. Translating it yields CANSFQLGYEQFF.